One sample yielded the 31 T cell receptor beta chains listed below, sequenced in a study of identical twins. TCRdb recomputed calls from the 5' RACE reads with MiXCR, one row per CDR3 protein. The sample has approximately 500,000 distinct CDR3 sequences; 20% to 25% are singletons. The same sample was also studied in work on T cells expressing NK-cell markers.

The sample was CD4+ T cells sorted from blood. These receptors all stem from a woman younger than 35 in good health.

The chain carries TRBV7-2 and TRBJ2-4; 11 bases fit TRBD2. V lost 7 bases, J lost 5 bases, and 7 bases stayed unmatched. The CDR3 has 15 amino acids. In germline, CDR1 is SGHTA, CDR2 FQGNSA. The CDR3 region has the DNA TGTGCCAGCATCCTCCTGGGACTAGCGGAAAACATTCAGTACTTC. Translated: CASILLGLAENIQYF.

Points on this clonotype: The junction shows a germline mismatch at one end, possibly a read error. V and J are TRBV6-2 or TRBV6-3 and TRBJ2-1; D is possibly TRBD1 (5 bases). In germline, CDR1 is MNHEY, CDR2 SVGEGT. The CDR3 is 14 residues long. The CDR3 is CASSYGRQSAGNSF. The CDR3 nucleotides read TGTGCCAGCAGTTACGGGCGTCAGTCGGCAGGGAACTCCTTC.

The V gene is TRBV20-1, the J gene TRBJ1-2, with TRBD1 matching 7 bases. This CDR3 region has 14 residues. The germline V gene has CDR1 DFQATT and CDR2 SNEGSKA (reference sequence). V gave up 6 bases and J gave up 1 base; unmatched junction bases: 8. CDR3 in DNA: TGCAGTGCGCGAACGACAGGGTTTAACTATGGCTACACCTTC. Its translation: CSARTTGFNYGYTF.

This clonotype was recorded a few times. CDR3 coding DNA: TGTGCCAGCAGCTTGTGGTATACAGATACGCAGTATTTT. This translates into CASSLWYTDTQYF. V is TRBV5-5 and J is TRBJ2-3; D gene uncertain. V lost 1 base, J lost 3 bases, and 6 bases lay in between. CDR1 SGHKS and CDR2 YYEKEE come from the germline V gene (reference sequence). The CDR3 consists of 13 residues.

The CDR3 here is CATGGQAPSNTGELFF. As DNA, the CDR3 is TGTGCCACCGGCGGCCAGGCGCCTTCGAACACCGGGGAGCTGTTTTTT. The chain combines TRBV10-3 with TRBJ2-2, with D uncertain. V was clipped by 10 bases and J by 0 bases, with 18 bases between them. The CDR3 is 16 amino acids. Per germline, CDR1 ENHRY and CDR2 SYGVKD.

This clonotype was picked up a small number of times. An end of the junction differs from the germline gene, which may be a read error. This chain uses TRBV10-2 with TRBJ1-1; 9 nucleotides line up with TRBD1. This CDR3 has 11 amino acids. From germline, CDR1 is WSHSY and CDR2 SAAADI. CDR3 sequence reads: CASGLLGTGFF. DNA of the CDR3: TGCGCCAGTGGGCTCCTAGGGACAGGGTTTTTT.

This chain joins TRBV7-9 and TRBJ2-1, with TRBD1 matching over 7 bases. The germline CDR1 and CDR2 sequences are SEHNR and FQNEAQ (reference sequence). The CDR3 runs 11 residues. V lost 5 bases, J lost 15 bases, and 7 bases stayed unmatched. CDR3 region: CASSLTGFWFF. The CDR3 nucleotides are TGTGCCAGCAGCCTGACAGGGTTTTGGTTCTTC.

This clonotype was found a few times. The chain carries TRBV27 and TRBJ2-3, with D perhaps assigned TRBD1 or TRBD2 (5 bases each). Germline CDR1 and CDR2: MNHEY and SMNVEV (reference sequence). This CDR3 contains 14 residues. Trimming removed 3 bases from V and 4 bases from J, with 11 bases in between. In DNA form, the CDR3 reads TGTGCCAGCAGTTTCCAGGGCGGGCCAGATACGCAGTATTTT. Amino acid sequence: CASSFQGGPDTQYF.

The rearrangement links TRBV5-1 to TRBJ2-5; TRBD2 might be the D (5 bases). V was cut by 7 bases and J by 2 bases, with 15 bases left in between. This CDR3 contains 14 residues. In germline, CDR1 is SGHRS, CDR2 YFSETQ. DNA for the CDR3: TGCGCCAGCTCCGTGGCGGGCTCACAAGAGACCCAGTACTTC. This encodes CASSVAGSQETQYF.

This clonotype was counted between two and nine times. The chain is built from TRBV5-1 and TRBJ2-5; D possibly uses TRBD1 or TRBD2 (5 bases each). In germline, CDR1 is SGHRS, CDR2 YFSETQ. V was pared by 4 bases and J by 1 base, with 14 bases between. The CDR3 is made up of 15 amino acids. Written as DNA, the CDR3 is TGCGCCAGCAGCATACGATCTGGGGGCCAAGAGACCCAGTACTTC. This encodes CASSIRSGGQETQYF. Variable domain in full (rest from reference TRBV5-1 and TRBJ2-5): KAGVTQTPRYLIKTRGQQVTLSCSPISGHRSVSWYQQTPGQGLQFLFEYFSETQRNKGNFPGRFSGRQFSNSRSEMNVSTLELGDSALYLCASSIRSGGQETQYFGPGTRLLVL.

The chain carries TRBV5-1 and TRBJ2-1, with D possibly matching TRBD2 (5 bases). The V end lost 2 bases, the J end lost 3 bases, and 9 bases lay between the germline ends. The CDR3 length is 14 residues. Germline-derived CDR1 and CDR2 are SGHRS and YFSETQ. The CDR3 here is CASSFGEVYNEQFF. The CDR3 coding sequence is TGCGCCAGCAGCTTCGGGGAAGTCTACAATGAGCAGTTCTTC.

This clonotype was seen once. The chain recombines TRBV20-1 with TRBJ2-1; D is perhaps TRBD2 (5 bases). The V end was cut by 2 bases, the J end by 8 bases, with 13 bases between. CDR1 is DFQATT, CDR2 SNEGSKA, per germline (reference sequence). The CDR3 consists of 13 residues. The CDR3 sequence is CSARLPSTDEQFF. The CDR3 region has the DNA TGCAGTGCTAGACTACCTAGCACGGATGAGCAGTTCTTC.

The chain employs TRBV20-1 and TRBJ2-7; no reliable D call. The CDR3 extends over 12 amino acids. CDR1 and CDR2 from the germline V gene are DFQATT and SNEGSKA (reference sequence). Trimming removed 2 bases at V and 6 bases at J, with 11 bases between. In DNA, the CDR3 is TGCAGTGCTAGACAGTCTATCGGCGAGCAGTACTTC. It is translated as CSARQSIGEQYF.

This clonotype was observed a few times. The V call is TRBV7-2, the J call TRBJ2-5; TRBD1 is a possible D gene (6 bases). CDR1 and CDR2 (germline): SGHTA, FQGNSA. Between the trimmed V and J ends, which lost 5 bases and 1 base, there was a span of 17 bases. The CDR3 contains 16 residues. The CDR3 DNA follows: TGTGCCAGCAGCGGCCTGAAAGGGGGTGTCCAAGAGACCCAGTACTTC. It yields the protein CASSGLKGGVQETQYF.

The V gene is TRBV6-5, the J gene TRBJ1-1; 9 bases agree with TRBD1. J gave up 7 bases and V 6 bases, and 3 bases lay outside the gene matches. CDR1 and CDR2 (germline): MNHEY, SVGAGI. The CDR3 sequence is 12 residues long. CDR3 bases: TGTGCCAGCAGCAGGACAGGGGATGAAGCTTTCTTT. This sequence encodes CASSRTGDEAFF.

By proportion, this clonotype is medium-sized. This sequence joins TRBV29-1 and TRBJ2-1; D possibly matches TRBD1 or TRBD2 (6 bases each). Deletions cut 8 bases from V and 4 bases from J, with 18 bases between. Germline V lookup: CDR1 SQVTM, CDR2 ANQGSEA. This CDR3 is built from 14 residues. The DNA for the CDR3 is TGCAGCCCTGGGGGGACATCGGGTTACAATGAGCAGTTCTTC. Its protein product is CSPGGTSGYNEQFF.

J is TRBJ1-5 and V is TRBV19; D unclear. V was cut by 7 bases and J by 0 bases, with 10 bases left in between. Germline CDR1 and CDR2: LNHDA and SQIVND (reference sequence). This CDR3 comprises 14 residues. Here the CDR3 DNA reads TGTGCCAGTATGCGGGCTAATAGCAATCAGCCCCAGCATTTT. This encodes CASMRANSNQPQHF. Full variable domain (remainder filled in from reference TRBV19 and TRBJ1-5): DGGITQSPKYLFRKEGQNVTLSCEQNLNHDAMYWYRQDPGQGLRLIYYSQIVNDFQKGDIAEGYSVSREKKESFPLTVTSAQKNPTAFYLCASMRANSNQPQHFGDGTRLSIL.

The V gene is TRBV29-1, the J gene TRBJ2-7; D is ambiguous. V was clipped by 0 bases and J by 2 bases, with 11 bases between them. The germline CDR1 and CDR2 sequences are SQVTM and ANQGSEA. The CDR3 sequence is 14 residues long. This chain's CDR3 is CSVEDFVEPYEQYF. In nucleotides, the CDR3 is TGCAGCGTTGAAGATTTTGTAGAGCCCTACGAGCAGTACTTC.

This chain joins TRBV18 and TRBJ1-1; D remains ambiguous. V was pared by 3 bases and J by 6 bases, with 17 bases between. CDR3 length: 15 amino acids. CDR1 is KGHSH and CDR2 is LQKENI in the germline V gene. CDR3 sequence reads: CASSPREGVDSEAFF. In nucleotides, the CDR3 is TGTGCCAGCTCACCCCGGGAGGGAGTCGACTCTGAAGCTTTCTTT. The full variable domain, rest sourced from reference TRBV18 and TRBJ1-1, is NAGVMQNPRHLVRRRGQEARLRCSPMKGHSHVYWYRQLPEEGLKFMVYLQKENIIDESGMPKERFSAEFPKEGPSILRIQQVVRGDSAAYFCASSPREGVDSEAFFGQGTRLTVV.

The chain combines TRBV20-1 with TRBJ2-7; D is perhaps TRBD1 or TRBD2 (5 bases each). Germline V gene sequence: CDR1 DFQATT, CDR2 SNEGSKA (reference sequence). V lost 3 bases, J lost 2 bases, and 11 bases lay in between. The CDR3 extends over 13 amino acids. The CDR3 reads CSARERGPYEQYF. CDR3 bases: TGCAGTGCTAGGGAGAGGGGACCCTACGAGCAGTACTTC.

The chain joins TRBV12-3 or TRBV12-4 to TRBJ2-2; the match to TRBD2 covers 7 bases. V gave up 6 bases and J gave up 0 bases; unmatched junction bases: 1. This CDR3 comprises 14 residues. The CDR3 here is CASRSGANTGELFF. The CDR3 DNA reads TGTGCCAGCAGAAGCGGGGCGAACACCGGGGAGCTGTTTTTT.

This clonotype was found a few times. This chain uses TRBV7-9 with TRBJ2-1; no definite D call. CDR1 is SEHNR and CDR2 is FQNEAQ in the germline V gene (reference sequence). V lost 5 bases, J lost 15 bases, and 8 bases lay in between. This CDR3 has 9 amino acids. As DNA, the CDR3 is TGTGCCAGCAGCGGGAAAGGGTTCTTC. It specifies CASSGKGFF. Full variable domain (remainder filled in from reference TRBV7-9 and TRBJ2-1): DTGVSQNPRHKITKRGQNVTFRCDPISEHNRLYWYRQTLGQGPEFLTYFQNEAQLEKSRLLSDRFSAERPKGSFSTLEIQRTEQGDSAMYLCASSGKGFFGPGTRLTVL.

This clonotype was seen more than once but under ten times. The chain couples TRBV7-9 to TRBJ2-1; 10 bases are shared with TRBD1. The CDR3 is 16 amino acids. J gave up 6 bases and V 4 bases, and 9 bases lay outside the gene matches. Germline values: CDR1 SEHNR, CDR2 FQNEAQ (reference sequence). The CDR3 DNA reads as TGTGCCAGCAGCTCCCGGGACAGGGGTAAATTCAATGAGCAGTTCTTC. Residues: CASSSRDRGKFNEQFF.

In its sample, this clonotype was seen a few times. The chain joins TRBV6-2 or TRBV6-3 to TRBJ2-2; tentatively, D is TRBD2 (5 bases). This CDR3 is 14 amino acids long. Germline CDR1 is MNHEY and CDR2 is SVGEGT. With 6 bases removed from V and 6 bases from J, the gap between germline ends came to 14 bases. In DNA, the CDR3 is TGTGCCAGCAGGGCTCTAGCCCCCGCCGGGGAGCTGTTTTTT. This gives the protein CASRALAPAGELFF.

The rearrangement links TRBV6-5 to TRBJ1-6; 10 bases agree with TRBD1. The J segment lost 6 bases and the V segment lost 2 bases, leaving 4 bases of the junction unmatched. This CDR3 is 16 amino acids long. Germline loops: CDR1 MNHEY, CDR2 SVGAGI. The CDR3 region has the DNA TGTGCCAGCAGTTACCCCCGGGACAGGGGTAATTCACCCCTCCACTTT. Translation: CASSYPRDRGNSPLHF.

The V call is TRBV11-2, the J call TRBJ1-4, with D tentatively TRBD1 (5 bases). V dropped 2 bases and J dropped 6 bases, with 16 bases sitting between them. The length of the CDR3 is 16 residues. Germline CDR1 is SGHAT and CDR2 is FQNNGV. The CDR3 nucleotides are TGTGCCAGCAGCTTAACACCCGGGACCGCCCATGAAAAACTGTTTTTT. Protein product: CASSLTPGTAHEKLFF.

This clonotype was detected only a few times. CDR3 nucleotide sequence: TGCAGTGCTAGAGTGGGGAGTAGCGGGAGGGATTCAGATACGCAGTATTTT. Amino acids: CSARVGSSGRDSDTQYF. The V and J genes are TRBV20-1 and TRBJ2-3; 11 bases fit TRBD2. With 1 base clipped from V and 4 bases from J, the junction kept 10 bases outside the gene matches. Germline CDR1 DFQATT, CDR2 SNEGSKA (reference sequence). This CDR3 spans 17 amino acids.

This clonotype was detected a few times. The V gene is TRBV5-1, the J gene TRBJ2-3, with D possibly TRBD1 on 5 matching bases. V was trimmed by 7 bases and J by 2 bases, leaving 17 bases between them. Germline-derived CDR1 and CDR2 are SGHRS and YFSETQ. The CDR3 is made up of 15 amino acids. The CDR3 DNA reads TGCGCCAGCTACAGGAGCTCCGCCAACACAGATACGCAGTATTTT. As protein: CASYRSSANTDTQYF.

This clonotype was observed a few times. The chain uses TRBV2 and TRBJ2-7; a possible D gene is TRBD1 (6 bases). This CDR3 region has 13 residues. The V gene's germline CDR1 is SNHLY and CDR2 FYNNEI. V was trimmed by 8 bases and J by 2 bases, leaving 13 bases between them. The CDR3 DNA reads TGTGCCAGCGGGGGCGGGTGGACCTACGAGCAGTACTTC. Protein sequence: CASGGGWTYEQYF. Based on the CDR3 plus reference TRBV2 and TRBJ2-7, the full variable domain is EPEVTQTPSHQVTQMGQEVILRCVPISNHLYFYWYRQILGQKVEFLVSFYNNEISEKSEIFDDQFSVERPDGSNFTLKIRSTKLEDSAMYFCASGGGWTYEQYFGPGTRLTVT.

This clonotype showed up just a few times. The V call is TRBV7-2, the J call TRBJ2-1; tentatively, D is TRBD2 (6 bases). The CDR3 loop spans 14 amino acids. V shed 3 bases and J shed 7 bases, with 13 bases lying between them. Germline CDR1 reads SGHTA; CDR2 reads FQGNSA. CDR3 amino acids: CASSFPLTSNEQFF. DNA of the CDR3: TGTGCCAGCAGCTTCCCCCTGACTAGTAATGAGCAGTTCTTC.

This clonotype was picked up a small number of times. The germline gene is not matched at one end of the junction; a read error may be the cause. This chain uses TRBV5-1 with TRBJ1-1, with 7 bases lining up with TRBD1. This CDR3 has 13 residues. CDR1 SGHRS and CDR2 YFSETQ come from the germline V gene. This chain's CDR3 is CASSLPSGQSMLF. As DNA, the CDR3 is TGCGCCAGCAGCTTACCATCGGGACAGAGTATGCTCTTT.